This TCR beta chain stems from a study of blood T cell repertoires in COVID-19. Study as a whole: The United States, Italy and Spain were the sources of the acute and convalescent COVID-19 samples. PBMCs, B-cell-depleted T cells, or T cells were the source of the cDNA or gDNA that made up the material.

Per germline, CDR1 SEHNR and CDR2 FQNEAQ (reference sequence). The V end lost 2 bases, the J end lost 4 bases, and 11 bases lay between the germline ends. The CDR3 is 14 amino acids. In the authors' methods: Estimation of nucleated cell counts was performed using reference gene primer amplification. The method was immunoSEQ multiplex PCR; TCRdb's version includes in-frame clones alone and lacks a portion of them. From that table come the V and J calls and clone size; the DNA was used to work out D and trimming. This table holds some 170,000 clones, about 88% found once. This receptor was taken from a woman older than 75 with acute or convalescent COVID-19. The sequenced sample was peripheral blood. The chain employs TRBV7-9 and TRBJ1-2, with D hard to call. The CDR3 loop reads CASSLLGRSYGYTF. For the CDR3, the DNA is TGTGCCAGCAGCTTATTGGGTCGGAGCTATGGCTACACCTTC.